A single sample gave rise to the 20 T cell receptor beta chains below, sequenced in a study of patients and donors after allogeneic stem cell transplantation. Using its own MiXCR run on the RT-PCR reads, TCRdb lists one record per CDR3 protein. The table lists roughly 880,000 distinct CDR3 sequences, under 20% of them singletons. Sequencing input: blood, either unsorted or a sorted T cell fraction (not recorded which). The receptor set was obtained from a human donor who was either an allogeneic HSCT recipient or a stem cell or donor lymphocyte infusion donor (not recorded which). It is not recorded whose cells these are; they may come from a transplant donor.

CDR3 amino acids: CSARVARRNYEQYF. The CDR3 DNA reads as TGCAGTGCTAGAGTGGCCAGACGCAACTACGAGCAGTACTTC. The chain combines TRBV20-1 with TRBJ2-7; D call uncertain. The CDR3 sequence is 14 residues long. The V gene lost 1 base and the J gene lost 3 bases, with 13 bases spanning the gap. Germline CDR1 reads DFQATT; CDR2 reads SNEGSKA (reference sequence).

This chain connects TRBV10-2 to TRBJ1-5, with D perhaps matching TRBD1 (6 bases). Trimming stripped 8 bases from V and 0 bases from J, with 11 bases between. CDR1 is WSHSY and CDR2 is SAAADI in the germline V gene. There are 14 residues in the CDR3. The CDR3 coding sequence is TGCGCCAGCCGGGACACCCGTAGCAATCAGCCCCAGCATTTT. Residues: CASRDTRSNQPQHF.

Only one count was recorded for this clonotype. The chain employs TRBV4-3 and TRBJ2-5, with a tentative D call TRBD2 (7 bases). V was cut by 1 base and J by 5 bases, with 26 bases left in between. This CDR3 spans 19 amino acids. Per germline, CDR1 LGHNA and CDR2 YSLEER. The CDR3 DNA follows: TGCGCCAGCAGCCAAGTCCTTGGTCAAGGTGGGGGGGCAAGGGAGACCCAGTACTTC. Translation: CASSQVLGQGGGARETQYF.

This clonotype was picked up a small number of times. The chain uses TRBV20-1 and TRBJ1-4; D ambiguous. The CDR3 length is 13 residues. Germline CDR1 reads DFQATT; CDR2 reads SNEGSKA (reference sequence). V was shortened by 5 bases and J by 8 bases, with 15 bases between the two germline ends. CDR3: CSASPVVGEKLFF. For the CDR3, the DNA is TGCAGTGCTTCCCCAGTGGTTGGGGAAAAACTGTTTTTT.

In its sample, this clonotype was seen a few times. V and J are TRBV12-3 or TRBV12-4 and TRBJ2-7; TRBD2 matches at 9 bases. CDR3 length equals 12 residues. J gave up 6 bases and V 6 bases, and 3 bases lay outside the gene matches. The CDR3 DNA follows: TGTGCCAGCAGCAGAGCGGGGGGCGAGCAGTACTTC. This codes for CASSRAGGEQYF.

In this sample, this clonotype turned up a few times. The rearrangement links TRBV29-1 to TRBJ1-2; D is undetermined. The CDR3 length is 12 residues. The ends were cut back, 8 bases at V and 3 bases at J, with 13 bases in the middle. Germline loops: CDR1 SQVTM, CDR2 ANQGSEA. The CDR3 sequence is CSPLDGYYGYTF. DNA for the CDR3: TGCAGCCCATTGGACGGATACTATGGCTACACCTTC.

The sample holds a few counts of this clonotype. This sequence joins TRBV4-1 and TRBJ2-2; 7 nucleotides align to TRBD1. Germline lookup yields CDR1 MGHRA and CDR2 YSYEKL. CDR3 length: 17 residues. The ends lost 3 bases at V and 0 bases at J; junction bases unmatched: 7. The CDR3 nucleotides read TGCGCCAGCAGCCAGGACCGGGACAGTGCGAACACCGGGGAGCTGTTTTTT. Its protein product is CASSQDRDSANTGELFF.

The chain recombines TRBV30 with TRBJ1-1; D possibly corresponds to TRBD1 (5 bases). V lost 2 bases to trimming and J lost 2 bases, with 15 bases between them. Germline V gives CDR1 GTSNPN, CDR2 SVGIG (reference sequence). The CDR3 runs to 15 residues. CDR3 coding DNA: TGTGCCTGGAGTACCAGTTCCGGGGGAAACACTGAAGCTTTCTTT. Translation: CAWSTSSGGNTEAFF.

The chain uses TRBV20-1 and TRBJ2-7; D remains ambiguous. Per the germline V gene, CDR1 is DFQATT and CDR2 is SNEGSKA (reference sequence). The V end lost 6 bases, the J end lost 2 bases, and 8 bases lay between the germline ends. The CDR3 runs to 11 residues. Here the CDR3 DNA reads TGCAGTGCGAAGTACACCTACGAGCAGTACTTC. Protein product: CSAKYTYEQYF.

The CDR3 coding sequence is TGTGCCAGCTCAGAGCCCCCACAGGGGCACGTCCGTTCACCCCTCCACTTT. Amino acid sequence: CASSEPPQGHVRSPLHF. The rearrangement uses TRBV18 and TRBJ1-6, with 7 bases identical to TRBD1. The CDR3 totals 17 residues. CDR1 is KGHSH, CDR2 LQKENI, per germline. J gave up 9 bases and V 5 bases, and 16 bases lay outside the gene matches.

Only a few counts were recorded for this clonotype. This chain joins TRBV3-1 and TRBJ2-7; D gene uncertain. V was pared by 4 bases and J by 3 bases, with 13 bases between. The CDR3 length is 14 residues. Per germline, CDR1 LGHDT and CDR2 YNNKEL (reference sequence). In DNA, the CDR3 is TGTGCCAGCAGCCTTGGGAAGCGTTACTACGAGCAGTACTTC. Its protein product is CASSLGKRYYEQYF.

This clonotype has more than one count but fewer than ten. The V call is TRBV12-3 or TRBV12-4, the J call TRBJ2-2; 8 nucleotides match TRBD2. V shed 6 bases and J 7 bases; nucleotides not matched to a gene: 16. The CDR3 is 17 residues long. The DNA of the CDR3 is TGTGCCAGCAGCTATCAAGCGGGAGAGGGTTATGGCGGGGAGCTGTTTTTT. Translated: CASSYQAGEGYGGELFF.

This clonotype turned up a few times. The chain joins TRBV2 to TRBJ2-2, with D possibly TRBD2 on 7 matching bases. V was pared by 8 bases and J by 1 base, with 14 bases between. The CDR3 extends over 15 amino acids. CDR1 and CDR2 (germline): SNHLY, FYNNEI. DNA for the CDR3: TGTGCCAGCGACTTGCGGGGGCGGAACACCGGGGAGCTGTTTTTT. Translation: CASDLRGRNTGELFF.

In its sample, this clonotype was seen many times. The rearrangement joins TRBV10-3 to TRBJ2-1; the match to TRBD2 covers 8 bases. The CDR3 extends over 18 amino acids. Germline loops: CDR1 ENHRY, CDR2 SYGVKD. V lost 1 base and J lost 0; bases outside the gene matches: 8. CDR3 coding DNA: TGTGCCATCAGTGAGTATGGACTAGCAGAGGGCTCCTACAATGAGCAGTTCTTC. Its protein product is CAISEYGLAEGSYNEQFF.

This clonotype was seen a few times. The chain uses TRBV20-1 and TRBJ2-7; 8 bases are a match to TRBD1. CDR1 is DFQATT, CDR2 SNEGSKA, per germline (reference sequence). J was trimmed by 6 bases and V by 0 bases; bases with no gene match: 7. The CDR3 is made up of 14 amino acids. The CDR3 is CSARETGDLGEQYF. In nucleotides, the CDR3 is TGCAGTGCTAGAGAGACAGGGGATCTGGGCGAGCAGTACTTC.

The V and J genes are TRBV20-1 and TRBJ1-2; D call uncertain. The germline V and J ends were trimmed by 4 bases and 0 bases, with 6 bases remaining between them. CDR1 is DFQATT and CDR2 is SNEGSKA in the germline V gene (reference sequence). The CDR3 has 12 amino acids. The CDR3 nucleotides are TGCAGTGCTACAAAAGCTAACTATGGCTACACCTTC. Residues: CSATKANYGYTF.

The chain recombines TRBV4-1 with TRBJ2-3; the match to TRBD2 covers 10 bases. Per germline, CDR1 MGHRA and CDR2 YSYEKL. The CDR3 spans 15 residues. The ends lost 4 bases at V and 4 bases at J; junction bases unmatched: 5. CDR3 sequence (DNA): TGCGCCAGCAGCCTGCCTAGCGGGGGAGCAGATACGCAGTATTTT. Translating gives CASSLPSGGADTQYF.

This clonotype has more than one count but fewer than ten. The chain recombines TRBV21-1 with TRBJ1-5; the DNA was not compared with TRBD1, the D call given in the table. TRBV21-1 is a known pseudogene. This CDR3 contains 13 residues. CDR3 in DNA: TGTGCCAGCAGCAAAAGGGGCTATCAGCCCCAGCATTTT. Its translation: CASSKRGYQPQHF.

The gene calls are TRBV7-3 and TRBJ1-1; D possibly corresponds to TRBD1 (5 bases). The CDR3 sequence is 19 residues long. The germline V and J ends were trimmed by 1 base and 0 bases, with 21 bases remaining between them. Germline CDR1 and CDR2: SGHTA and FQGTGA. This CDR3 is CASSLNGGTAGGMNTEAFF. CDR3 DNA: TGTGCCAGCAGCTTAAACGGAGGGACCGCAGGAGGAATGAACACTGAAGCTTTCTTT.

This clonotype showed up many times. The rearrangement links TRBV12-3 or TRBV12-4 to TRBJ2-5; D ambiguous. CDR3 length: 13 residues. Trimming cost V 2 bases and J 5 bases, with 9 bases left between them. The CDR3 nucleotides read TGTGCCAGCAGTTTAAGGCAGGTCGAGACCCAGTACTTC. Its translation is CASSLRQVETQYF.